This T cell receptor beta chain was identified in a study of cytomegalovirus exposure and HLA in healthy donors. Libraries were prepared by immunoSEQ multiplex PCR; TCRdb keeps only in-frame clonotypes and omits some of them. The table has around 160,000 clones, 88% seen once; the top ten hold 2.5% to 3.5%. This CDR3 contains 15 residues. Germline assignment: CDR1 MDHEN and CDR2 SYDVKM. V gave up 2 bases and J gave up 2 bases; unmatched junction bases: 2. In its sample, this clone ranks as medium-sized (0.01 to 0.1%). What it binds is unknown. The study's findings and limits: Some public TCRs appeared in many individuals, while most sequences were rare. Subsequent analysis of the 100 to 150 validation repertoires found a tendency for first-cohort TCR clusters to co-occur.

Sequenced: PBMCs. The chain carries TRBV28 and TRBJ2-3; 9 nucleotides agree with TRBD1. This receptor was obtained from a young man in good health and CMV-seronegative. CDR3: CASSLGTGHTDTQYF. The CDR3 DNA is TGTGCCAGCAGTTTAGGGACAGGGCACACAGATACGCAGTATTTT. Supplemented by reference TRBV28 and TRBJ2-3, the full variable domain reads DVKVTQSSRYLVKRTGEKVFLECVQDMDHENMFWYRQDPGLGLRLIYFSYDVKMKEKGDIPEGYSVSREKKERFSLILESASTNQTSMYLCASSLGTGHTDTQYFGPGTRLTVL.